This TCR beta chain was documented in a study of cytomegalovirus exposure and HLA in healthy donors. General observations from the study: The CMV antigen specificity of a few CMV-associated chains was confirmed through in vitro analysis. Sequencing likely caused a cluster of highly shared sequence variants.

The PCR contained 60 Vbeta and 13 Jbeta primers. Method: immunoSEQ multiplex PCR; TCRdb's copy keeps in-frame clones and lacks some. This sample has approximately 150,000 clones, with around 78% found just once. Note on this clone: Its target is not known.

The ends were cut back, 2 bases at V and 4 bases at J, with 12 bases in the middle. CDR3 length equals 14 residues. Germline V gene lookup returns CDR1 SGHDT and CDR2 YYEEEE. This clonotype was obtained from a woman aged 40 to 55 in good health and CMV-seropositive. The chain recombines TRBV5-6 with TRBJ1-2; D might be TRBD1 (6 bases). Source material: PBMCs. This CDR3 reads CASSLRQASYGYTF. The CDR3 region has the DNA TGTGCCAGCAGCTTAAGACAGGCGAGCTATGGCTACACCTTC. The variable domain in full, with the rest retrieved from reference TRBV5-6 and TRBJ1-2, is DAGVTQSPTHLIKTRGQQVTLRCSPKSGHDTVSWYQQALGQGPQFIFQYYEEEERQRGNFPDRFSGHQFPNYSSELNVNALLLGDSALYLCASSLRQASYGYTFGSGTRLTVV.